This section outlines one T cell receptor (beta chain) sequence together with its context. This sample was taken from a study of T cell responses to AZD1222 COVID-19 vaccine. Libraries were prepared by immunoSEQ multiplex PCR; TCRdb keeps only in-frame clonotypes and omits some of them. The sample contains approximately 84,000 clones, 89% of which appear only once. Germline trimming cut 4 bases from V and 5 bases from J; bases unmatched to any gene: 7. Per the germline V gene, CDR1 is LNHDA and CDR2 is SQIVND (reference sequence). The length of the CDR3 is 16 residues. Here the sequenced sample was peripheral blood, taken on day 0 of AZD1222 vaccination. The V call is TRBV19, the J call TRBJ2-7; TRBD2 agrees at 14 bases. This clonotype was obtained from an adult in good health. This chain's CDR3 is CASSKGLAGGSHEQYF. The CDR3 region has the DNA TGTGCCAGTAGTAAAGGACTAGCGGGAGGTAGCCACGAGCAGTACTTC.